Listed here are 23 T cell receptor beta chains from one sample, sequenced in a study of blood T cells in healthy people across ages. A second PCR, run for about 7 to 11 cycles, used a sample-barcoded 5' primer plus a J-beta primer mix. Each CDR3 protein gets one entry after TCRdb re-called the 5' RACE reads with MiXCR. The sample holds approximately 940,000 distinct CDR3 sequences, under 50% seen once. The sample taken for sequencing was blood. The receptors come from a man aged 25 to 40 in good health.

This clonotype came up a few times. V and J are TRBV7-9 and TRBJ1-2, with 7 positions matching TRBD1. Germline V gives CDR1 SEHNR, CDR2 FQNEAQ (reference sequence). The CDR3 has 14 residues. Unmatched junction bases numbered 14, after V lost 8 bases and J lost 8 bases. This CDR3 reads CASRPSTGSGGYTF. The CDR3 DNA reads TGTGCCAGCCGCCCTTCGACAGGGTCGGGCGGCTACACCTTC.

This sequence joins TRBV6-1 and TRBJ2-3; no clear D gene. This CDR3 is 14 amino acids long. Germline CDR1 MNHNS, CDR2 SASEGT. V lost 6 bases to trimming and J lost 0 bases, with 10 bases between them. DNA for the CDR3: TGTGCCAGCAGAGGGAACCCTAGCACAGATACGCAGTATTTT. This gives the protein CASRGNPSTDTQYF.

This chain uses TRBV20-1 with TRBJ2-3; 9 bases fit TRBD1. There are 16 residues in the CDR3. The V segment lost 2 bases and the J segment 3 bases; nucleotides outside the gene matches: 9. Germline V gives CDR1 DFQATT, CDR2 SNEGSKA (reference sequence). The CDR3 bases are TGCAGTGCTAGATACTACAACGACAGGGGGACAGATACGCAGTATTTT. Encoded protein: CSARYYNDRGTDTQYF.

The genes are TRBV5-1 and TRBJ2-3, with TRBD2 as a possible D gene (6 bases). V lost 1 base to trimming and J lost 8 bases, with 8 bases between them. Germline V gives CDR1 SGHRS, CDR2 YFSETQ. This CDR3 has 12 amino acids. CDR3 DNA sequence: TGCGCCAGCAGCTTGAACGGGGGTACGCAGTATTTT. Protein: CASSLNGGTQYF.

This clonotype was seen many times. CDR3 DNA sequence: TGTGCCAGCAGAAAAAGCGGGGGGGGTTTCCAAGAGACCCAGTACTTC. Its translation: CASRKSGGGFQETQYF. The rearrangement links TRBV6-5 to TRBJ2-5, with 10 positions matching TRBD2. Looked up from germline, CDR1 is MNHEY and CDR2 is SVGAGI. The CDR3 loop spans 16 amino acids. Trimming cost V 6 bases and J 1 base; bases outside gene matches: 8.

J is TRBJ2-7 and V is TRBV6-2 or TRBV6-3, with D uncertain. This CDR3 region has 14 residues. V was trimmed by 9 bases and J by 1 base, leaving 16 bases between them. Germline values: CDR1 MNHEY, CDR2 SVGEGT. The CDR3 here is CARPAPEESYEQYF. CDR3 nucleotides: TGTGCCAGACCGGCCCCAGAAGAATCCTACGAGCAGTACTTC.

The chain recombines TRBV7-2 with TRBJ1-5, with D possibly being TRBD1 (6 bases). The CDR3 is made up of 14 amino acids. V was pared by 4 bases and J by 9 bases, with 16 bases between. Looked up from germline, CDR1 is SGHTA and CDR2 is FQGNSA. CDR3 region: CASSWTVLDPPQHF. The CDR3 DNA is TGTGCCAGCAGCTGGACAGTACTTGATCCGCCCCAGCATTTT. Supplemented by reference TRBV7-2 and TRBJ1-5, the full variable domain reads GAGVSQSPSNKVTEKGKDVELRCDPISGHTALYWYRQSLGQGLEFLIYFQGNSAPDKSGLPSDRFSAERTGGSVSTLTIQRTQQEDSAVYLCASSWTVLDPPQHFGDGTRLSIL.

This sequence joins TRBV6-6 and TRBJ1-1; 7 positions match TRBD1. The V gene end was trimmed by 7 bases and the J gene end by 1 base; junction bases not matched to a gene: 6. Germline values: CDR1 MNHNY, CDR2 SVGAGI (reference sequence). The length of the CDR3 is 14 residues. The CDR3 is CASTPGQRNTEAFF. The CDR3 DNA reads TGTGCCAGCACCCCGGGACAGAGGAACACTGAAGCTTTCTTT.

The chain uses TRBV4-1 and TRBJ1-2; D not certain. The germline gives CDR1 MGHRA, CDR2 YSYEKL. V was trimmed by 4 bases and J by 1 base, leaving 16 bases between them. The CDR3 runs to 16 residues. CDR3 amino acids: CASSPLGSTYNYGYTF. CDR3 nucleotides: TGCGCCAGCAGCCCCTTGGGGAGCACCTATAACTATGGCTACACCTTC.

This chain uses TRBV28 with TRBJ2-4, with D perhaps TRBD1 (6 bases). CDR1 is MDHEN, CDR2 SYDVKM, per germline. Trimming pared 4 bases from V and 13 bases from J, leaving 29 bases between. The CDR3 loop spans 17 amino acids. The CDR3 nucleotides read TGTGCCAGCAGTTCGCCCTCCGGGACACAACAATACAATGAGCAGTACTTC. Translated, it gives CASSSPSGTQQYNEQYF.

This clonotype was recorded at least ten times. The CDR3 nucleotides are TGTGCCACCAGTGTCCTATCTGACAGGGCCAGGCAGCCCCAGCATTTT. This translates into CATSVLSDRARQPQHF. V usage is TRBV24-1 and J usage is TRBJ1-5, with 7 bases matching TRBD1. Germline V lookup: CDR1 KGHDR, CDR2 SFDVKD. The length of the CDR3 is 16 residues. The V gene end was trimmed by 5 bases and the J gene end by 7 bases; junction bases not matched to a gene: 13.

The chain uses TRBV12-3 or TRBV12-4 and TRBJ1-5; D perhaps matches TRBD1 (5 bases). The CDR3 extends over 14 amino acids. V lost 4 bases to trimming and J lost 3 bases, with 10 bases between them. The CDR3 region has the DNA TGTGCCAGCAGTTCGGGGCCTACCAATCAGCCCCAGCATTTT. Protein sequence: CASSSGPTNQPQHF.

This chain joins TRBV3-1 and TRBJ2-5; TRBD1 agrees at 8 bases. Trimming cost V 4 bases and J 3 bases; bases outside gene matches: 4. The germline CDR1 and CDR2 sequences are LGHDT and YNNKEL (reference sequence). The CDR3 contains 14 residues. In nucleotides, the CDR3 is TGTGCCAGCAGCCGACAGGACAGGGAAGAGACCCAGTACTTC. It codes for CASSRQDREETQYF.

This clonotype was counted a few times. The chain combines TRBV29-1 with TRBJ2-5; 10 nucleotides line up with TRBD1. V lost 6 bases, J lost 0 bases, and 13 bases stayed unmatched. CDR3 length: 17 amino acids. Germline loops: CDR1 SQVTM, CDR2 ANQGSEA. CDR3 region: CSVPGTGVLLYQETQYF. The CDR3 DNA reads TGCAGCGTACCCGGGACAGGGGTCCTCTTGTACCAAGAGACCCAGTACTTC. The whole variable domain, filled in from reference TRBV29-1 and TRBJ2-5, reads SAVISQKPSRDICQRGTSLTIQCQVDSQVTMMFWYRQQPGQSLTLIATANQGSEATYESGFVIDKFPISRPNLTFSTLTVSNMSPEDSSIYLCSVPGTGVLLYQETQYFGPGTRLLVL.

The genes are TRBV25-1 and TRBJ1-6; D not certain. V lost 8 bases, J lost 8 bases, and 13 bases lay in between. Germline assignment: CDR1 MGHDK and CDR2 SYGVNS. The CDR3 consists of 13 residues. The CDR3: CASREVGDSPLHF. DNA for the CDR3: TGTGCCAGCCGGGAGGTTGGGGATTCACCCCTCCACTTT.

This chain links TRBV29-1 with TRBJ1-1; D call uncertain. Germline CDR1 reads SQVTM; CDR2 reads ANQGSEA. V lost 1 base to trimming and J lost 1 base, with 7 bases between them. The CDR3 spans 13 residues. The CDR3 nucleotides read TGCAGCGTTGAAGGGGCGGCGAACACTGAAGCTTTCTTT. Protein: CSVEGAANTEAFF.

This clonotype was found once. V and J are TRBV4-2 and TRBJ1-1, with D tentatively TRBD1 (5 bases). Germline lookup yields CDR1 LGHNA and CDR2 YNFKEQ. Trimming cost V 1 base and J 3 bases, with 15 bases left between them. The CDR3 is 16 residues long. Written as DNA, the CDR3 is TGTGCCAGCAGCCAAGGCAGGCCTAAGGGGCACACTGAAGCTTTCTTT. Residues: CASSQGRPKGHTEAFF.

The chain employs TRBV20-1 and TRBJ2-1, with 8 bases fitting TRBD2. This CDR3 has 14 amino acids. The germline V gene has CDR1 DFQATT and CDR2 SNEGSKA (reference sequence). V lost 3 bases to trimming and J lost 8 bases; unmatched junction nucleotides: 9. CDR3 amino acids: CSASGGEPWDEQFF. The CDR3 DNA reads as TGCAGTGCTAGCGGGGGGGAACCCTGGGATGAGCAGTTCTTC.

This chain connects TRBV10-2 to TRBJ2-6; weak D call: TRBD2 (6 bases). The germline V gene encodes CDR1 WSHSY and CDR2 SAAADI. Trimming removed 6 bases from V and 3 bases from J, with 9 bases in between. The CDR3 length is 14 residues. CDR3 DNA: TGCGCCAGCAGACGGGGAGGTGGGGCCAACGTCCTGACTTTC. Translated: CASRRGGGANVLTF.

The chain is built from TRBV29-1 and TRBJ2-1; 7 bases map to TRBD2. This CDR3 is 17 amino acids long. Germline V gene sequence: CDR1 SQVTM, CDR2 ANQGSEA. The trim removed 0 bases at V and 4 bases at J, leaving 12 bases unmatched. In nucleotides, the CDR3 is TGCAGCGTTGAAGATCGAAGCGGGGTCTCAATATACAATGAGCAGTTCTTC. Residues: CSVEDRSGVSIYNEQFF.

J is TRBJ2-1 and V is TRBV6-2 or TRBV6-3; the match to TRBD1 covers 7 bases. The tail of the sequence fits TRBJ2-7 better, so the J call may be wrong. CDR3 size: 16 residues. Germline CDR1 is MNHEY and CDR2 is SVGEGT. CDR3 residues: CASSYSPGQPYNEQYF. CDR3 coding DNA: TGTGCCAGCAGTTACTCGCCGGGACAGCCCTACAATGAGCAGTACTTC.

This sequence joins TRBV27 and TRBJ1-5; D not resolved. CDR1 and CDR2 from the germline V gene are MNHEY and SMNVEV (reference sequence). The V end lost 0 bases, the J end lost 3 bases, and 15 bases lay between the germline ends. This CDR3 comprises 17 residues. The CDR3 is CASSLSASAPINQPQHF. CDR3 DNA: TGTGCCAGCAGTTTATCGGCGAGTGCCCCCATCAATCAGCCCCAGCATTTT.

The table lists this clonotype with a few counts. The rearrangement uses TRBV29-1 and TRBJ2-3; D perhaps matches TRBD2 (6 bases). Germline lookup yields CDR1 SQVTM and CDR2 ANQGSEA. CDR3 length equals 13 residues. V gave up 7 bases and J gave up 0 bases, with 11 bases separating them. CDR3 nucleotides: TGCAGCGACGGGGGAGCTAGCACAGATACGCAGTATTTT. Translated, it gives CSDGGASTDTQYF.